These 5 T cell receptor beta chains came from one sample sequenced in a study of T cells expressing NK-cell markers. TCRdb re-analyzed the 5' RACE reads; it lists each CDR3 protein once, without DNA. In total, the table holds about 32,000 distinct CDR3 sequences. Sequencing was carried out using blood T cells: a sorted CD56 or NKG2C T cell subset, CD4+ or CD8+ T cells, or bulk PBMC T cells (not recorded which). Receptors were obtained from a woman between 18 and 70 years old in good health.

This chain uses TRBV12-3 or TRBV12-4 with TRBJ2-1; lacking DNA, the TRBD2 call made by TCRdb goes unchecked. The CDR3 runs 21 residues. This CDR3 is CASSLTFQRRPSQDPHNEQFF.

V gene TRBV5-1 combines with J gene TRBJ2-7; TCRdb's D call, TRBD2, is unchecked because there is no DNA. The V gene's germline CDR1 is SGHRS and CDR2 YFSETQ. CDR3 size: 15 residues. This CDR3 is CASTLTSGNTYEQYF.

Here the CDR3 reads CASSLEERNEQFF. The J gene is TRBJ2-1, the V gene TRBV27. This CDR3 comprises 13 residues. Germline loops: CDR1 MNHEY, CDR2 SMNVEV (reference sequence).

The gene calls are TRBV7-9 and TRBJ1-2; TCRdb selects TRBD1, and the lack of DNA leaves this call unchecked. There are 12 residues in the CDR3. Per germline, CDR1 SEHNR and CDR2 FQNEAQ (reference sequence). The CDR3 sequence is CASSLTGGGYTF.

J is TRBJ2-3 and V is TRBV5-1; with no DNA, the TCRdb D assignment of TRBD1 cannot be verified. This CDR3 region has 17 residues. Looked up from germline, CDR1 is SGHRS and CDR2 is YFSETQ. This CDR3 reads CASSFRFEGAMTDTQYF.